This entry lists 3 T cell receptor beta chains sequenced from one sample in a study of T cell responses to AZD1222 COVID-19 vaccine. Generated by immunoSEQ multiplex PCR, the TCRdb table keeps only in-frame clones and is missing some. The data show 74,000 or so clones, with about 85% seen just once and about an eighth held by the top ten. The sample in question was peripheral blood, obtained on day 0 of AZD1222 vaccination. These TCRs come from an adult in good health.

The rearrangement joins TRBV4-3 to TRBJ2-2, with D tentatively TRBD1 (6 bases). V was shortened by 0 bases and J by 5 bases, with 7 bases between the two germline ends. The CDR3 spans 14 residues. Germline lookup yields CDR1 LGHNA and CDR2 YSLEER. The CDR3, as DNA: TGCGCCAGCAGCCAAGAGGGGACAACCGGGGAGCTGTTTTTT. This translates into CASSQEGTTGELFF.

This sequence joins TRBV12-3 or TRBV12-4 and TRBJ1-5; no clear D gene. The CDR3 spans 11 residues. The V end was cut by 6 bases, the J end by 6 bases, with 6 bases between. The CDR3 nucleotides are TGTGCCAGCAGCTCGAGTCAGCCCCAGCATTTT. This codes for CASSSSQPQHF.

This clone is a singleton in its sample. The chain has TRBV4-3 and TRBJ1-5; the D is unclear. This CDR3 region has 15 residues. Germline CDR1 and CDR2: LGHNA and YSLEER. The germline V and J ends were trimmed by 0 bases and 5 bases, with 11 bases remaining between them. The CDR3 sequence is CASSQDLVGHQPQHF. The DNA of the CDR3 is TGCGCCAGCAGCCAAGATCTGGTCGGACATCAGCCCCAGCATTTT.